This T cell receptor beta chain came from a study of cytomegalovirus exposure and HLA in healthy donors. It was with 60 Vbeta and 13 Jbeta primers that the PCR ran. Repertoires were generated with immunoSEQ multiplex PCR, while TCRdb's copy carries only in-frame clones and drops some. The table has about 160,000 clones, roughly 81% seen once. This CDR3 contains 15 residues. CDR1 and CDR2 from the germline V gene are MNHEY and SVGAGI. Trimming took 1 base from V and 1 from J, leaving 8 bases between them. The genes are TRBV6-5 and TRBJ1-3; D is unclear. The clonotype was recovered from a man between 18 and 29 years old in good health and CMV-seropositive. Sequences were obtained from PBMCs. CDR3 DNA: TGTGCCAGCAGTTACTATGAGGGATCTGGAAACACCATATATTTT. Protein product: CASSYYEGSGNTIYF.